The next 32 T cell receptor beta chains were all read from a single sample in a study of CD8+CD57+ T cells in acquired aplastic anemia. Researchers used genomic DNA as the template to profile TCR beta VDJ and CDR3. TCRdb analysed the reads with MiXCR anew, one entry per CDR3 protein. The repertoire has about 160,000 distinct CDR3 sequences, just under 45% of them found once; the top ten carry 0.85% to 1.3%. Sample: sorted CD4+, CD8+, or CD8+CD57+ T cells (not recorded which) from PBMCs. The receptors were gathered from a human donor in good health.

As for this clonotype: Here the CDR3 omits its conserved ending phenylalanine or tryptophan, so a read error is the likely source. This chain uses TRBV29-1 with TRBJ2-7, with a tentative D call TRBD1 (5 bases). This CDR3 has 15 amino acids. From germline, CDR1 is SQVTM and CDR2 ANQGSEA. This CDR3 reads CSAREPTGSSYEQYL. The CDR3 nucleotides read TGCAGTGCTAGAGAACCCACAGGCAGTAGCTACGAGCAGTACCTC.

With respect to this clonotype: This may be a read error, as it is one base from a much larger clone. The V call is TRBV12-3 or TRBV12-4, the J call TRBJ1-5, with D unclear. CDR3 length: 15 amino acids. V was trimmed by 7 bases and J by 5 bases, leaving 18 bases between them. The CDR3 protein is CASNYSDPLHQPQHF. DNA for the CDR3: TGTGCCAGCAATTACTCAGACCCTCTTCATCAGCCCCAGCATTTT.

In its sample, this clonotype was seen many times. This chain uses TRBV7-2 with TRBJ1-5, with 8 bases identical to TRBD1. The CDR3 has 13 residues. Germline lookup yields CDR1 SGHTA and CDR2 FQGNSA. The trim removed 1 base at V and 7 bases at J, leaving 0 bases unmatched. CDR3 in amino acids: CASSLDRGQPQHF. The CDR3, as DNA: TGTGCCAGCAGCTTAGACAGGGGGCAGCCCCAGCATTTT.

The chain couples TRBV29-1 to TRBJ2-7; no reliable D call. Germline lookup yields CDR1 SQVTM and CDR2 ANQGSEA. Trimming removed 0 bases at V and 3 bases at J, with 6 bases between. CDR3 size: 12 residues. In DNA form, the CDR3 reads TGCAGCGTTGAAGATTGGATCTACGAGCAGTACTTC. Translated: CSVEDWIYEQYF.

Details on this clonotype: One junction end disagrees with the germline gene, perhaps due to a read error. The chain uses TRBV5-1 and TRBJ1-1; 8 bases fit TRBD1. The germline CDR1 and CDR2 sequences are SGHRS and YFSETQ. The CDR3 has 15 amino acids. This CDR3 reads CASSFGTGVNTEAFF. The CDR3 DNA reads TGTGCCAGCAGCTTTGGGACAGGCGTGAACACTGAAGCTTTCTTT.

Regarding this clonotype: Because it lacks the conserved phenylalanine or tryptophan at the end, this CDR3 is likely a read error. The DNA for the CDR3 is TGCAGTGCTAGAGACCCGAGTGTCCCCCGGGGGGGCACAGATACGCAGTATCTT. Protein: CSARDPSVPRGGTDTQYL. The rearrangement joins TRBV20-1 to TRBJ2-3, with TRBD2 identical over 7 bases. Germline CDR1 is DFQATT and CDR2 is SNEGSKA (reference sequence). V was clipped by 0 bases and J by 1 base; unmatched bases: 13. This CDR3 region has 18 residues.

This clonotype has just a few counts. The rearrangement links TRBV6-2 or TRBV6-3 to TRBJ2-6, with TRBD2 matching over 8 bases. CDR1 is MNHEY, CDR2 SVGEGT, per germline. The trim removed 4 bases at V and 0 bases at J, leaving 2 bases unmatched. The length of the CDR3 is 16 residues. The CDR3 is CASSFGGGSGANVLTF. The DNA for the CDR3 is TGTGCCAGCAGTTTCGGGGGGGGCTCTGGGGCCAACGTCCTGACTTTC.

Many counts were recorded for this clonotype. The chain carries TRBV12-3 or TRBV12-4 and TRBJ2-2, with TRBD1 matching over 10 bases. Germline trimming cut 4 bases from V and 4 bases from J; bases unmatched to any gene: 3. The CDR3 runs 15 residues. CDR3 sequence reads: CASSSRTGGTGELFF. DNA of the CDR3: TGTGCCAGCAGTTCTCGGACAGGGGGCACCGGGGAGCTGTTTTTT.

This chain uses TRBV7-3 with TRBJ2-3; unclear D gene. The CDR3 covers 13 residues. In germline, CDR1 is SGHTA, CDR2 FQGTGA. Trimming stripped 3 bases from V and 4 bases from J, with 8 bases between. CDR3: CASSFSQSDTQYF. CDR3 coding DNA: TGTGCCAGCAGCTTTTCACAGTCAGATACGCAGTATTTT.

A few counts support this clonotype. A read error may be the cause here, since a much bigger clone is one base away. The chain couples TRBV14 to TRBJ2-7, with TRBD1 matching over 10 bases. The CDR3 is 15 residues long. The germline gives CDR1 SGHDN, CDR2 FVKESK. CDR3 DNA sequence: TGTGCCAGCAGCCAAGGTGGGACAGGGGTTTACGGGCAGTACTTC. It specifies CASSQGGTGVYGQYF.

Of note for this clonotype: Given the absence of the conserved phenylalanine or tryptophan at the CDR3 end, a read error is likely. The limits of the CDR3 on the DNA are not certain, so only TCRdb's listed CDR3 is given. The chain employs TRBV2 and TRBJ1-1; the table gives TRBD1 as D, unverified against the DNA. The CDR3 totals 8 residues, both ends included. The germline CDR1 and CDR2 sequences are SNHLY and FYNNEI. This CDR3 is CASSEDRG.

The CDR3 nucleotides are TGTGCCAGCAGCCCCTCGACAGGACGGCAAGCTTTCTTT. It is translated as CASSPSTGRQAFF. The chain uses TRBV7-2 and TRBJ1-1; D perhaps matches TRBD1 (6 bases). The CDR3 contains 13 residues. With 5 bases removed from V and 9 bases from J, the gap between germline ends came to 16 bases. Germline V CDR1 and CDR2: SGHTA, FQGNSA.

This clonotype appeared a few times. V is TRBV27 and J is TRBJ1-2, with a tentative D call TRBD1 (6 bases). With 2 bases removed from V and 4 bases from J, the gap between germline ends came to 8 bases. The CDR3 covers 13 residues. Looked up from germline, CDR1 is MNHEY and CDR2 is SMNVEV (reference sequence). The CDR3 bases are TGTGCCAGCAGTTTAACCAGGGGCTATGGCTACACCTTC. Its translation: CASSLTRGYGYTF.

This clonotype was detected ten times or more. V usage is TRBV20-1 and J usage is TRBJ1-1; perhaps TRBD1 as D (5 bases). The germline V and J ends were trimmed by 4 bases and 4 bases, with 22 bases remaining between them. This CDR3 has 16 residues. Germline V gives CDR1 DFQATT, CDR2 SNEGSKA (reference sequence). Here the CDR3 reads CSAKTGLPDLGTEAFF. The CDR3 region has the DNA TGCAGTGCTAAAACGGGACTACCCGATCTAGGCACTGAAGCTTTCTTT.

On this clonotype: No conserved phenylalanine or tryptophan is present at the end of the CDR3, so a read error is the likely explanation. No DNA is shown, since the ends of the CDR3 on it are uncertain; the CDR3 is the one TCRdb lists. The chain combines TRBV15 with TRBJ1-1. Germline loops: CDR1 LNHNV, CDR2 YYDKDF (reference sequence). The CDR3 is 8 amino acids in total, end residues counted. The CDR3 spells CATSRAFQ.

Here the CDR3 reads CASRRTGTNYGYTF. The CDR3 nucleotides read TGTGCCAGCAGGAGGACAGGGACCAACTATGGCTACACCTTC. V gene TRBV11-3 combines with J gene TRBJ1-2; 8 nucleotides align to TRBD1. The CDR3 consists of 14 residues. V shed 6 bases, J shed 2 bases, and the junction held 5 bases outside the gene matches. Germline loops: CDR1 SGHNT, CDR2 YENEEA.

The chain carries TRBV6-1 and TRBJ2-3; no definite D call. The V gene's germline CDR1 is MNHNS and CDR2 SASEGT. Deletions cut 5 bases from V and 8 bases from J, with 26 bases between. The CDR3 length is 17 residues. This chain's CDR3 is CASSKPNTSGETGTQYF. CDR3 bases: TGTGCCAGCAGTAAACCAAACACTTCTGGTGAGACGGGTACGCAGTATTTT.

Many counts were recorded for this clonotype. J is TRBJ1-1 and V is TRBV10-1; D remains ambiguous. The CDR3 extends over 13 amino acids. In germline, CDR1 is WNHNN, CDR2 SYGVQD (reference sequence). Between the trimmed V and J ends, which lost 3 bases and 1 base, there was a span of 6 bases. DNA of the CDR3: TGCGCCAGCAGTGAATCCCGGAACACTGAAGCTTTCTTT. It yields the protein CASSESRNTEAFF.

This clonotype was seen only a few times. This sequence joins TRBV12-3 or TRBV12-4 and TRBJ1-5, with 8 bases identical to TRBD1. With 6 bases clipped from V and 7 bases from J, the junction kept 17 bases outside the gene matches. CDR3 length: 17 residues. The CDR3 DNA reads TGTGCCAGCAGCTCCGGGACAGGTCCGACCTCTTCCCAGCCCCAGCATTTT. Encoded protein: CASSSGTGPTSSQPQHF.

The rearrangement links TRBV5-1 to TRBJ2-7; 9 bases agree with TRBD1. Germline values: CDR1 SGHRS, CDR2 YFSETQ. After removal of 5 bases from V and 5 bases from J, the junction contained 11 bases not matched to a gene. The CDR3 is made up of 15 amino acids. This chain's CDR3 is CASSQIGQGINEQYF. The CDR3 bases are TGCGCCAGCAGTCAAATTGGACAGGGGATAAACGAGCAGTACTTC.

This clonotype has at least ten counts. The chain recombines TRBV12-3 or TRBV12-4 with TRBJ1-5; the D gene is possibly TRBD1 (5 bases). V gave up 6 bases and J gave up 1 base, with 16 bases separating them. The CDR3 totals 16 residues. The DNA of the CDR3 is TGTGCCAGCAGGGTGGGTCCAAGACAGAGCAATCAGCCCCAGCATTTT. Translation gives CASRVGPRQSNQPQHF.

The gene calls are TRBV5-1 and TRBJ1-1; D is perhaps TRBD1 (6 bases). Germline loops: CDR1 SGHRS, CDR2 YFSETQ. The CDR3 is 14 amino acids. V lost 0 bases, J lost 7 bases, and 13 bases lay in between. The CDR3: CASSLVQGIGEAFF. CDR3 nucleotides: TGCGCCAGCAGCTTGGTTCAGGGGATCGGTGAAGCTTTCTTT. Full variable domain (remainder filled in from reference TRBV5-1 and TRBJ1-1): KAGVTQTPRYLIKTRGQQVTLSCSPISGHRSVSWYQQTPGQGLQFLFEYFSETQRNKGNFPGRFSGRQFSNSRSEMNVSTLELGDSALYLCASSLVQGIGEAFFGQGTRLTVV.

The V and J genes are TRBV4-1 and TRBJ1-2; perhaps TRBD1 as D (6 bases). Between the trimmed V and J ends, which lost 1 base and 8 bases, there was a span of 14 bases. Per germline, CDR1 MGHRA and CDR2 YSYEKL. CDR3 size: 14 residues. CDR3 in amino acids: CASSQVGGQKGYTF. The CDR3 bases are TGCGCCAGCAGCCAAGTGGGGGGGCAGAAGGGCTACACCTTC.

This clonotype has just a few counts. The chain couples TRBV4-1 to TRBJ1-1, with D tentatively TRBD1 (5 bases). CDR1 MGHRA and CDR2 YSYEKL come from the germline V gene. V was cut by 1 base and J by 4 bases, with 19 bases left in between. The CDR3 totals 17 residues. CDR3: CASSQVGAGRVFTEAFF. CDR3 bases: TGCGCCAGCAGCCAAGTTGGGGCGGGCCGGGTGTTCACTGAAGCTTTCTTT.

V usage is TRBV2 and J usage is TRBJ2-1; D call uncertain. CDR1 is SNHLY and CDR2 is FYNNEI in the germline V gene. The V and J ends lost 3 bases and 3 bases respectively, with 9 bases between them. CDR3 size: 14 residues. The CDR3 sequence is CASSDITRYNEQFF. The CDR3 nucleotides read TGTGCCAGCAGTGATATTACCCGCTACAATGAGCAGTTCTTC.

This clonotype was counted at least ten times. The rearrangement uses TRBV7-9 and TRBJ2-3; D is unclear. CDR1 is SEHNR and CDR2 is FQNEAQ in the germline V gene (reference sequence). V was pared by 1 base and J by 2 bases, with 10 bases between. There are 15 residues in the CDR3. In DNA form, the CDR3 reads TGTGCCAGCAGCTTAGGGCAGGCCGTCACAGATACGCAGTATTTT. Translating it yields CASSLGQAVTDTQYF.

The V and J genes are TRBV20-1 and TRBJ1-2; D not certain. The CDR3 contains 12 residues. Per the germline V gene, CDR1 is DFQATT and CDR2 is SNEGSKA (reference sequence). Trimming shortened V by 8 bases and J by 4 bases, and 14 bases separated the two germline ends. The CDR3 nucleotides read TGCAGTCCCCAAAGGGAAGGCTATGGCTACACCTTC. Its protein product is CSPQREGYGYTF.

This clonotype was seen a handful of times. The junction does not match germline at one end; this may be a read error. The chain employs TRBV6-1 and TRBJ2-6; D is perhaps TRBD1 or TRBD2 (5 bases each). Germline V CDR1 and CDR2: MNHNS, SASEGT. CDR3 length equals 17 residues. This CDR3 is CASSPERPGSGASVLTF. As DNA, the CDR3 is TGTGCCAGCAGTCCAGAGCGGCCAGGCTCTGGGGCCAGCGTCCTGACTTTC.

The chain recombines TRBV15 with TRBJ2-2; D is unresolved. The CDR3 is 15 amino acids. V gave up 1 base and J gave up 0 bases, with 6 bases separating them. In germline, CDR1 is LNHNV, CDR2 YYDKDF (reference sequence). As DNA, the CDR3 is TGTGCCACCAGCAGAGGACCTACGAACACCGGGGAGCTGTTTTTT. Residues: CATSRGPTNTGELFF.

This chain connects TRBV6-1 to TRBJ1-1, with D maybe TRBD1 (6 bases). CDR3 length: 15 amino acids. Germline-derived CDR1 and CDR2 are MNHNS and SASEGT. With 6 bases removed from V and 5 bases from J, the gap between germline ends came to 19 bases. For the CDR3, the DNA is TGTGCCAGCAGCCGCCAAGGGGGGCTAGGGACTGAAGCTTTCTTT. As protein: CASSRQGGLGTEAFF.

In this sample, this clonotype turned up once. CDR3 sequence (DNA): TGCAGTGCTAGAGATGGGGGGGAACCATCCTACGAGCAGTACTTC. This codes for CSARDGGEPSYEQYF. The V call is TRBV20-1, the J call TRBJ2-7; TRBD2 matches at 7 bases. Germline CDR1 DFQATT, CDR2 SNEGSKA (reference sequence). The CDR3 contains 15 residues. The J segment lost 1 base and the V segment lost 0 bases, leaving 6 bases of the junction unmatched.

The chain is built from TRBV4-1 and TRBJ2-5; no clear D gene. Trimming pared 0 bases from V and 1 base from J, leaving 9 bases between. The CDR3 totals 15 residues. CDR1 is MGHRA, CDR2 YSYEKL, per germline. The CDR3 is CASSQDGIIQETQYF. CDR3 nucleotide sequence: TGCGCCAGCAGCCAAGACGGTATCATCCAAGAGACCCAGTACTTC.